A selection of T cell receptor beta chains follows, all from one sample in a study of vaccination and CD4 T cells after COVID-19. Their cognate antigens are unknown. Each CDR3 protein is one row after TCRdb ran MiXCR on the PCR reads. The sample lists around 3,000 distinct CDR3 sequences, roughly 23% seen once, with 15% to 20% in the top ten. The sequencing here drew on CD4+ T cells from blood, cultured in vitro, taken after SARS-CoV-2 vaccination. These TCRs come from a human donor who had recovered from COVID-19. Each CDR3 is given with its conserved first and last residue. D genes are given only for firm matches. A clone size is listed for some rows: how often the clone was seen (once, few, many), or a class if it is expanded.

cdr3_nt,cdr3_aa,v_call,j_call,clone_size,d_call
TGTGCCACCAGTGACCCAGGGACAGCCACCGGGGAGCTGTTTTTT,CATSDPGTATGELFF,TRBV24-1,TRBJ2-2,medium-sized,TRBD1
TGTGCCAGCAGCGATGCCCTCTTCGGTCAGTACTTC,CASSDALFGQYF,TRBV28,TRBJ2-4,-,-
TGTGCCAGCAGCCAGGGACAGGGTGTACGAAATGAGCAGTTCTTC,CASSQGQGVRNEQFF,TRBV7-3,TRBJ2-1,-,TRBD1
TGTGCCAGCAGTGAAGGGGACAGCTCCTACAATGAGCAGTTCTTC,CASSEGDSSYNEQFF,TRBV6-4,TRBJ2-1,-,TRBD1
TGTGCCAGCAGCCAGCGGGCAGGGGGTCTGGATGGCTACACCTTC,CASSQRAGGLDGYTF,TRBV14,TRBJ1-2,-,TRBD1
TGTGCCAGCACTGGGGATGGGGCCAACGTCCTGACTTTC,CASTGDGANVLTF,TRBV5-4,TRBJ2-6,medium-sized,-
TGTGCCAGCAGGCCTATGTCCTCTGGGGCCAACGTCCTGACTTTC,CASRPMSSGANVLTF,TRBV6-1,TRBJ2-6,-,-
TGTGCCAGCAGCTTAAAAAGCAATCAGCCCCAGCATTTT,CASSLKSNQPQHF,TRBV7-2,TRBJ1-5,-,-
TGCAGTGCTAACCGGGGCGAGTTCAATCAGCCCCAGCATTTT,CSANRGEFNQPQHF,TRBV20-1,TRBJ1-5,few,-
TGTGCCAGCAGTCAACAGGGGGCCCCATGGCCCCAGCATTTT,CASSQQGAPWPQHF,TRBV28,TRBJ1-5,-,TRBD1
TGTGCCAGCAGCCGTGCGCGGGGGCGCGAGCAGTACTTC,CASSRARGREQYF,TRBV7-7,TRBJ2-7,hyperexpanded,-
TGTGCCAGCAGGTTGGATAGGGGCGCCTACGAGCAGTACTTC,CASRLDRGAYEQYF,TRBV7-9,TRBJ2-7,-,-
TGTGCCAGCAGTCCTGGACTAGCGGGGGAGCAGTACTTC,CASSPGLAGEQYF,TRBV27,TRBJ2-7,medium-sized,TRBD2
TGTGCCAGCAGTCGGAGCGGTTTACAGGCTAACGAGCAGTACTTC,CASSRSGLQANEQYF,TRBV7-8,TRBJ2-7,-,-
TGCAGTGCTAGAATAACCACGGGAGGTGGGTCGTACTTC,CSARITTGGGSYF,TRBV20-1,TRBJ2-7,medium-sized,TRBD2
TGCAGCGTCCCAAAGGCGGTACAGGGGGCATATGGCTACACCTTC,CSVPKAVQGAYGYTF,TRBV29-1,TRBJ1-2,few,TRBD1
TGTGCCAGCAGCATTGAACTAGTTAGCAATGAGCAGTTCTTC,CASSIELVSNEQFF,TRBV7-9,TRBJ2-1,-,-
TGTGCCAGCATTGGTAGGACAGGGGGTCTGGAGCAGTACTTC,CASIGRTGGLEQYF,TRBV6-1,TRBJ2-7,hyperexpanded,TRBD1
TGTGCCAGCAGTTTAAGCAGGGACTACAATGAGCAGTTCTTC,CASSLSRDYNEQFF,TRBV12-3/TRBV12-4,TRBJ2-1,-,-
TGTGCCAGCAGTTTCCCTCCCAGCGGGGGAATATACGAGCAGTACTTC,CASSFPPSGGIYEQYF,TRBV6-5,TRBJ2-7,-,TRBD2
TGTGCCAGCAGCCGGGACAGGGGCAATCAGCCCCAGCATTTT,CASSRDRGNQPQHF,TRBV7-9,TRBJ1-5,large,TRBD1
TGTGCCAGCAGGGGGGCGGGGGGCGCAACCTATGGCTACACCTTC,CASRGAGGATYGYTF,TRBV27,TRBJ1-2,medium-sized,-
TGTGCCAGCAGTTACCTAGGGGTGGAAGGGGCCAACGTCCTGACTTTC,CASSYLGVEGANVLTF,TRBV6-5,TRBJ2-6,-,-
TGCGCCAGCAGTGAGCCGGGGAGGCCCTATGGCTACACCTTC,CASSEPGRPYGYTF,TRBV10-2,TRBJ1-2,-,-
TGCAGCGTTCTCACGGGGGGGCGGAATTATGAGCAGTTCTTC,CSVLTGGRNYEQFF,TRBV29-1,TRBJ2-1,-,TRBD2
TGCGCCAGCAGCTCCCAACCTCCTCCGGACGAGGGGGGAGAGACCCAGTACTTC,CASSSQPPPDEGGETQYF,TRBV5-1,TRBJ2-5,-,-
TGTGCCAGCAGCTTGGGGACTGCCAACAATGAGCAGTTCTTC,CASSLGTANNEQFF,TRBV7-9,TRBJ2-1,-,-
TGTGCCAGCAGGTTGAGAGGGGGGGCGGACGAGCAGTACTTC,CASRLRGGADEQYF,TRBV28,TRBJ2-7,-,-
TGCAGTGCTGGGCGTTTCGGGGGGGCACCCTACAATGAGCAGTTCTTC,CSAGRFGGAPYNEQFF,TRBV20-1,TRBJ2-1,-,TRBD2
TGTGCCAGCAGTTCGGGGGGGCAAGAGACCCAGTACTTC,CASSSGGQETQYF,TRBV28,TRBJ2-5,medium-sized,TRBD2
TGTGCCAGCAGGCCAGGTCCGGGTTATAATTCACCCCTCCACTTT,CASRPGPGYNSPLHF,TRBV6-1,TRBJ1-6,-,-
TGTGCCATCAGTGAGTCGCCGGGGGCCGGGGCCAACGTCCTGACTTTC,CAISESPGAGANVLTF,TRBV10-3,TRBJ2-6,-,-